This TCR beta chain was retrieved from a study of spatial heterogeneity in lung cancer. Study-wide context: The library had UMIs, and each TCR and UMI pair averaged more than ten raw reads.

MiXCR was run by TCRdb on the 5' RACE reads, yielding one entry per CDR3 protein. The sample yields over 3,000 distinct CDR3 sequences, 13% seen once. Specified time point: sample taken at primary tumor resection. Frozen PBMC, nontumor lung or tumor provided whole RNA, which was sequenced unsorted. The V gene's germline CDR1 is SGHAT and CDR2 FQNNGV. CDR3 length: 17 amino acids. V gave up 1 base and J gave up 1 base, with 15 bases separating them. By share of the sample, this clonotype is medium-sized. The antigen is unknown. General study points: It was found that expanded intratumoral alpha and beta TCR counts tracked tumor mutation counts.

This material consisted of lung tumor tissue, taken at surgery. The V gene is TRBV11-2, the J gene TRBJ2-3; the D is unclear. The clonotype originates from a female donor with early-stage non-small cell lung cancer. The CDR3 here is CASSLGYSSSGTDTQYF. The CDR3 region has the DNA TGTGCCAGCAGCTTAGGGTATAGTTCCAGTGGCACAGATACGCAGTATTTT.